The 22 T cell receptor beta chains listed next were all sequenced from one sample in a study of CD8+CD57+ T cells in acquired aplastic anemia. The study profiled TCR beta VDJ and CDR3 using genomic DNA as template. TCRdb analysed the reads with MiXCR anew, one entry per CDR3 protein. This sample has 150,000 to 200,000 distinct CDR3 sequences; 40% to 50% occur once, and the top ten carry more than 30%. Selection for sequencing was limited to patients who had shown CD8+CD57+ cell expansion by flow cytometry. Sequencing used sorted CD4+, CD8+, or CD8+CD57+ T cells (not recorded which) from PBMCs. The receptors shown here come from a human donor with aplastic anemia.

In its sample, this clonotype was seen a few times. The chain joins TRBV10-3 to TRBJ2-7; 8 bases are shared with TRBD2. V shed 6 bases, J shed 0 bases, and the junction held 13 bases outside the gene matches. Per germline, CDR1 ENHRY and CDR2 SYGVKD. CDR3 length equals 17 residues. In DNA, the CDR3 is TGTGCCATCAGCGACCCCGGACTAGCCGTTTCCTCCTACGAGCAGTACTTC. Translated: CAISDPGLAVSSYEQYF.

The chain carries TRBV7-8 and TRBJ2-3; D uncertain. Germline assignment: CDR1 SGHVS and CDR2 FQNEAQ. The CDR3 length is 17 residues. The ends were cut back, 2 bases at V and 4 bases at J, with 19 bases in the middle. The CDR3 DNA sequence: TGTGCCAGCAGCTTATACGGCGGCGCGCTCAACCCAGATACGCAGTATTTT. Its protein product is CASSLYGGALNPDTQYF.

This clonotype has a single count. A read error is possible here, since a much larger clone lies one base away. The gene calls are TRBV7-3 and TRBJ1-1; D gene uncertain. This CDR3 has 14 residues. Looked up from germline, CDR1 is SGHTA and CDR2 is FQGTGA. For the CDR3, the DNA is TGTGCCAACAGCCCCGGACGGATGAACACTGAAGCTTTCTTT. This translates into CANSPGRMNTEAFF.

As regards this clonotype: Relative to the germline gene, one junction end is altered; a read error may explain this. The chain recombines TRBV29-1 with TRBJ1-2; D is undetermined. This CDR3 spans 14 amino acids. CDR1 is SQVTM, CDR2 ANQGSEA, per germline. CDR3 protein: CSVEAPGETYVYTF. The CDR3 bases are TGCAGCGTTGAAGCCCCAGGAGAAACTTATGTCTACACCTTC.

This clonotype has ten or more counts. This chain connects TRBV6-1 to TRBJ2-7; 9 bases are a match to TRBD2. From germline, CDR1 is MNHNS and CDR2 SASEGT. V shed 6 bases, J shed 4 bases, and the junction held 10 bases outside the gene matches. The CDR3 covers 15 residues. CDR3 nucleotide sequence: TGTGCCAGCAGCCCCGGGGGACTAGCCCTATACGAGCAGTACTTC. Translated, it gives CASSPGGLALYEQYF.

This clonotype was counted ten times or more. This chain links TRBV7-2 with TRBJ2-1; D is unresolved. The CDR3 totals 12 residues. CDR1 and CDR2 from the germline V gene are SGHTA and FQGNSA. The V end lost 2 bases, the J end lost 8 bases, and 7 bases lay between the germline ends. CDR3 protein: CASSLTVYEQFF. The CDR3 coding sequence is TGTGCCAGCAGCTTAACGGTGTATGAGCAGTTCTTC.

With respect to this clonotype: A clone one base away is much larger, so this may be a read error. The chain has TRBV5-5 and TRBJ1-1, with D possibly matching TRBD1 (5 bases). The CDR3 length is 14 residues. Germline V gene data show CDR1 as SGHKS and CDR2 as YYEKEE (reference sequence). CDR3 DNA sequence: TGTGGCAGCAGCTTGGCCGAGGGACCCCCGGAAGCTTTCTTT. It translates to CGSSLAEGPPEAFF. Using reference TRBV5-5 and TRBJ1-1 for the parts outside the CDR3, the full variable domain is DAGVTQSPTHLIKTRGQQVTLRCSPISGHKSVSWYQQVLGQGPQFIFQYYEKEERGRGNFPDRFSARQFPNYSSELNVNALLLGDSALYLCGSSLAEGPPEAFFGQGTRLTVV.

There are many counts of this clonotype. The CDR3 loop is CASSGPEGTGELFF. Written as DNA, the CDR3 is TGTGCCAGCAGCGGCCCCGAGGGGACCGGGGAGCTGTTTTTT. This chain links TRBV9 with TRBJ2-2, with D tentatively TRBD1 or TRBD2 (5 bases each). Per the germline V gene, CDR1 is SGDLS and CDR2 is YYNGEE. V was clipped by 3 bases and J by 5 bases, with 11 bases between them. CDR3 length: 14 residues.

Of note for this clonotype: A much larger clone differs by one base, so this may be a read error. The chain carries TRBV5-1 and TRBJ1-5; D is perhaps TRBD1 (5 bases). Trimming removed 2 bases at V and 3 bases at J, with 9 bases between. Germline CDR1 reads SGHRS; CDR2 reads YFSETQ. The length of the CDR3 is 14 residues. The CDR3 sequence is CASSLGEINQPQHF. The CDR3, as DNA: TGCGCCAGCAGCTTAGGGGAGATCAATCAGCCCCAGCATTTT. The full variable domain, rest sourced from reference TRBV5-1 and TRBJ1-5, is KAGVTQTPRYLIKTRGQQVTLSCSPISGHRSVSWYQQTPGQGLQFLFEYFSETQRNKGNFPGRFSGRQFSNSRSEMNVSTLELGDSALYLCASSLGEINQPQHFGDGTRLSIL.

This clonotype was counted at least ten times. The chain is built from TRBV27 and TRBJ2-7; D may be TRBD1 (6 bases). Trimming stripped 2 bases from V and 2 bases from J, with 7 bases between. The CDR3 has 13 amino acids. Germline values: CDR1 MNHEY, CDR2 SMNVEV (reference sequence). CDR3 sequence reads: CASSLDRTYEQYF. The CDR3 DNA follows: TGTGCCAGCAGTTTAGACAGGACCTACGAGCAGTACTTC.

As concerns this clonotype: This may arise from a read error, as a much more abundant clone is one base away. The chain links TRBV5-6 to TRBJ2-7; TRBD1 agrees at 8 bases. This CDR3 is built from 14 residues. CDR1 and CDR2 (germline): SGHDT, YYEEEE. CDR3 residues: CASSGGQVSYERYF. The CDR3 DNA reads TGTGCCAGCAGCGGGGGACAGGTCTCCTACGAGCGGTACTTC. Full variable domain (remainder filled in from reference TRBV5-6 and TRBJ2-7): DAGVTQSPTHLIKTRGQQVTLRCSPKSGHDTVSWYQQALGQGPQFIFQYYEEEERQRGNFPDRFSGHQFPNYSSELNVNALLLGDSALYLCASSGGQVSYERYFGPGTRLTVT.

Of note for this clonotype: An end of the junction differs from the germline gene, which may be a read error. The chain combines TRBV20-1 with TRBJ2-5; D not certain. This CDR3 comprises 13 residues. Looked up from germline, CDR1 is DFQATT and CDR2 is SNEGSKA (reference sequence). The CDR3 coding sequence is TGCAGTGCGAGAGAAGGGTTTCAAGAGACCCAGTACTTC. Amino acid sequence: CSAREGFQETQYF.

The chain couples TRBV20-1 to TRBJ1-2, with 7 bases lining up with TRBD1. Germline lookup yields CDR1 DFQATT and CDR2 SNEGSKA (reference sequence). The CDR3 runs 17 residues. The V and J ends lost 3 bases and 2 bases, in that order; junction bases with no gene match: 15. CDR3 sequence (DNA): TGCAGTGCTAGTGCACAGGACAGGAGACTTAAAAACTATGGCTACACCTTC. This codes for CSASAQDRRLKNYGYTF.

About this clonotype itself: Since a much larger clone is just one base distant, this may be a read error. This CDR3 is CASSVGENSYNEQFF. The CDR3 nucleotides are TGTGCCAGCAGCGTAGGGGAGAACTCCTACAATGAGCAGTTCTTC. The V and J genes are TRBV9 and TRBJ2-1; tentatively, D is TRBD2 (5 bases). Trimming took off 0 bases at V and 0 bases at J, with 7 bases between the two ends. There are 15 residues in the CDR3. In germline, CDR1 is SGDLS, CDR2 YYNGEE.

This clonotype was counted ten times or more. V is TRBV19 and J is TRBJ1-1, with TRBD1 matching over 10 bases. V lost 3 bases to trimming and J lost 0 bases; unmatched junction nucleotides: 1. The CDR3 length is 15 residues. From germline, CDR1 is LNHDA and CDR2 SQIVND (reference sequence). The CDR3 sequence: CASSIGQGVNTEAFF. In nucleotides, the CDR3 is TGTGCCAGTAGTATCGGACAGGGGGTGAACACTGAAGCTTTCTTT.

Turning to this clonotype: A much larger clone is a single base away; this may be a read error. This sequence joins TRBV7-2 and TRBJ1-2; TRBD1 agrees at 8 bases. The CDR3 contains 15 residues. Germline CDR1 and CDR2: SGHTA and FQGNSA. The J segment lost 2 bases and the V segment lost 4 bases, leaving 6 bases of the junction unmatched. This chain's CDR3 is CASSWGRGQNYGYTF. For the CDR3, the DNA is TGTGCCAGCAGCTGGGGCAGGGGGCAAAACTATGGCTACACCTTC. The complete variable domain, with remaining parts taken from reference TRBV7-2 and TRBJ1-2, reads GAGVSQSPSNKVTEKGKDVELRCDPISGHTALYWYRQSLGQGLEFLIYFQGNSAPDKSGLPSDRFSAERTGGSVSTLTIQRTQQEDSAVYLCASSWGRGQNYGYTFGSGTRLTVV.

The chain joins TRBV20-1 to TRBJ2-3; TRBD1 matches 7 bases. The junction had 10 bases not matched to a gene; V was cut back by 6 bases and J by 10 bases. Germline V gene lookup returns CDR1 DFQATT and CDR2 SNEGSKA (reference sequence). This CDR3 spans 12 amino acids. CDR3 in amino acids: CSAGTVTSSQYF. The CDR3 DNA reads TGCAGTGCGGGGACAGTCACCTCTTCGCAGTATTTT.

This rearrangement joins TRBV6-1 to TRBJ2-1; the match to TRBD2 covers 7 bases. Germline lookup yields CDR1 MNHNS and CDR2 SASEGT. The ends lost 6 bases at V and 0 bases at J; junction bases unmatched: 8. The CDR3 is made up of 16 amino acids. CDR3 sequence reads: CASSPLAGASYNEQFF. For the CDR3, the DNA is TGTGCCAGCAGCCCTTTAGCGGGTGCCTCCTACAATGAGCAGTTCTTC.

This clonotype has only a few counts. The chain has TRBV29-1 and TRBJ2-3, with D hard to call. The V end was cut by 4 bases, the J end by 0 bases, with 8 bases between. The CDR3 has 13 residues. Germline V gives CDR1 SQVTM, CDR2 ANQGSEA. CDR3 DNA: TGCAGCGTTGGGTGGGGAAGCACAGATACGCAGTATTTT. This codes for CSVGWGSTDTQYF.

The CDR3 is CASSQGQGYNEQFF. The CDR3 bases are TGTGCCAGCAGCCAAGGACAGGGTTACAATGAGCAGTTCTTC. The rearrangement uses TRBV6-1 and TRBJ2-1; 8 bases line up with TRBD1. CDR3 size: 14 residues. V dropped 6 bases and J dropped 4; count of bases not matched to a gene: 5. The V gene's germline CDR1 is MNHNS and CDR2 SASEGT.

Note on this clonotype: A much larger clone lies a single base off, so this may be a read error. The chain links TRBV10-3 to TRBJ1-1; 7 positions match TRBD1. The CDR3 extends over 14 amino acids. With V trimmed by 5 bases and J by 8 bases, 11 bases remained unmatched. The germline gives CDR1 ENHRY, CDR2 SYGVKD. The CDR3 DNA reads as TGTGCCATCAGTTACGGGACAGACGGGCTGGAAGCTTTCTTT. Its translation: CAISYGTDGLEAFF.

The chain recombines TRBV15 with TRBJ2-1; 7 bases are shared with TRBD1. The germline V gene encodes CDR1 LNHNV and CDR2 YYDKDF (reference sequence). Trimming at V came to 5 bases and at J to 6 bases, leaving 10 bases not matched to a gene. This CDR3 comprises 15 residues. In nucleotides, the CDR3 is TGTGCCACCAGCGACGTGACAGGGTCTTTCAATGAGCAGTTCTTC. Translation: CATSDVTGSFNEQFF.